This T cell receptor (beta chain) was captured by sequencing in a study of blood T cells in healthy people across ages. The study, taken as a whole, reports: Researchers deemed the diversity estimates from one million T cells underestimates.

A minimum of 7 million PBMCs was isolated per sample. To note about this clonotype: The target antigen is unknown.

Germline lookup yields CDR1 SGHTA and CDR2 FQGNSA. The CDR3 runs to 17 residues. The V end was cut by 2 bases, the J end by 1 base, with 15 bases between. Combining a sample-barcoded 5' primer with a J-beta primer mix, a second PCR ran for about 7 to 11 cycles. TCRdb passed the 5' RACE reads through MiXCR, listing each CDR3 protein once. The data hold 540,000 or so distinct CDR3 sequences, with under 30% observed a single time. These data are also associated with another study on T cells of mothers and their children. That report notes: It was observed that no persistent microchimeric T cell clones could be detected.

This clonotype originated in a boy younger than 18 in good health. Source material: blood. This rearrangement joins TRBV7-2 to TRBJ1-5, with D maybe TRBD1 (5 bases). CDR3 in amino acids: CASSLRQGGESNQPQHF. The CDR3 nucleotides read TGTGCCAGCAGCTTACGGCAGGGAGGAGAAAGCAATCAGCCCCAGCATTTT.